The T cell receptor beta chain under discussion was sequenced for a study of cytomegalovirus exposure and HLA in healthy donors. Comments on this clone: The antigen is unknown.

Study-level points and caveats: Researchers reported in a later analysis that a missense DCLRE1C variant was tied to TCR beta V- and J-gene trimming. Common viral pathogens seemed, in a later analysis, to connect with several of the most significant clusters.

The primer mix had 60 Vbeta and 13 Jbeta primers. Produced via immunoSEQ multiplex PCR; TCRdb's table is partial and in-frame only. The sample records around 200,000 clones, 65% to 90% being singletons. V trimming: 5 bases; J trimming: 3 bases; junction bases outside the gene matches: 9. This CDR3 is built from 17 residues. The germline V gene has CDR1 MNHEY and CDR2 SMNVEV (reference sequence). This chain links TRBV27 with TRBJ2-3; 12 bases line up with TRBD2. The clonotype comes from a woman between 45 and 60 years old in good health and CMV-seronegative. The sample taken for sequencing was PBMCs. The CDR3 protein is CASSPHGLAGMTDTQYF. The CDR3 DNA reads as TGTGCCAGCAGTCCCCACGGACTAGCGGGAATGACAGATACGCAGTATTTT.